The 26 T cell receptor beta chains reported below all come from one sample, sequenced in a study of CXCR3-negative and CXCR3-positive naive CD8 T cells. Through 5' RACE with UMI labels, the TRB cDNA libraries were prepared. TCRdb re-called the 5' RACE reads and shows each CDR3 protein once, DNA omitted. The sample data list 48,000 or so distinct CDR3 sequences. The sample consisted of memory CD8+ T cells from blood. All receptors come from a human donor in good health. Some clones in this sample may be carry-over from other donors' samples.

This CDR3 reads CASSLQMSLRTYEQYF. The J gene is TRBJ2-7, the V gene TRBV4-1; TCRdb selects TRBD2, and the lack of DNA leaves this call unchecked. The CDR3 runs to 16 residues. Germline CDR1 and CDR2: MGHRA and YSYEKL.

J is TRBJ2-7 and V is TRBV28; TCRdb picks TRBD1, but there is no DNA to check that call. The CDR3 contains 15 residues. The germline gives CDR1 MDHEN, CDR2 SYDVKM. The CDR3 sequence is CASSSISGLWYEQYF.

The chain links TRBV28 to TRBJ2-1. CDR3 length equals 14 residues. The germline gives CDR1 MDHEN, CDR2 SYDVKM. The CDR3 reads CASRMPRFYNEQFF.

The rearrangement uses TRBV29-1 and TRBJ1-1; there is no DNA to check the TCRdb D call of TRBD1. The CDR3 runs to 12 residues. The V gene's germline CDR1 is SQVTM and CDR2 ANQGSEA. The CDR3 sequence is CASGGTNTEAFF.

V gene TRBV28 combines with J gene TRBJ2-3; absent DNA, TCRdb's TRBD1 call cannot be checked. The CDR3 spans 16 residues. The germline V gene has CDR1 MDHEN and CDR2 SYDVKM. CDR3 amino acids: CASSQGPPSGTDTQYF.

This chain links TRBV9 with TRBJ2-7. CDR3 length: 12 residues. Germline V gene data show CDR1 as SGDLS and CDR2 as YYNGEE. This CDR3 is CASSDSPNEQYF.

The CDR3 protein is CSVEEGYGNQPQHF. The genes are TRBV29-1 and TRBJ1-5. The CDR3 length is 14 residues. CDR1 and CDR2 from the germline V gene are SQVTM and ANQGSEA.

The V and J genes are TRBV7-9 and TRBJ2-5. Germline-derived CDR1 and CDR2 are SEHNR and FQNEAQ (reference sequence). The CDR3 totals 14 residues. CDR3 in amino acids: CASSLVGSAETQYF. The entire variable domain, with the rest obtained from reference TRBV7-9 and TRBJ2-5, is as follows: DTGVSQNPRHKITKRGQNVTFRCDPISEHNRLYWYRQTLGQGPEFLTYFQNEAQLEKSRLLSDRFSAERPKGSFSTLEIQRTEQGDSAMYLCASSLVGSAETQYFGPGTRLLVL.

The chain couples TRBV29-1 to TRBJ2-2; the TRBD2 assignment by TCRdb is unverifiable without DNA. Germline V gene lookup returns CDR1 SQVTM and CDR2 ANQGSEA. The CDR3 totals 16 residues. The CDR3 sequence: CSVVAGTTANTGELFF.

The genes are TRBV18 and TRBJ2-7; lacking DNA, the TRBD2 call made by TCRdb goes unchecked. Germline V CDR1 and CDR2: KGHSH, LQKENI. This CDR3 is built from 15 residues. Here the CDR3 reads CASSPSGGPAYEQYF.

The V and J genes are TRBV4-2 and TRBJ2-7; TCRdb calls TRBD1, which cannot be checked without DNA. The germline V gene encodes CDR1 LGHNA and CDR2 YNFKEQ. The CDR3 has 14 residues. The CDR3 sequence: CASSHRTEGYEQYF.

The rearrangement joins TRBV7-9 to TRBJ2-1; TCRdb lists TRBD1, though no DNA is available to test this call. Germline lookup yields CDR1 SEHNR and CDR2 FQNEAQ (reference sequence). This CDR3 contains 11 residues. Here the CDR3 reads CASSLGGAQFF.

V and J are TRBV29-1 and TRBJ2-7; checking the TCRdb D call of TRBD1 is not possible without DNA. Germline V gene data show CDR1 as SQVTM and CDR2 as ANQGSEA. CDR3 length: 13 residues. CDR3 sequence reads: CSVRGTGRYEQYF.

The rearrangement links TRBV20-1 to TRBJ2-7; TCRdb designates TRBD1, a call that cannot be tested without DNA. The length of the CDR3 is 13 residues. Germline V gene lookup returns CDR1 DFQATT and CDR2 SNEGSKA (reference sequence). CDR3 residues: CSARTGKPYEQYF.

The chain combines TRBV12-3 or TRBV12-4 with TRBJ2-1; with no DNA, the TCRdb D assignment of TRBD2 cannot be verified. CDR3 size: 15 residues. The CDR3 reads CASSLLAGVGDEQFF.

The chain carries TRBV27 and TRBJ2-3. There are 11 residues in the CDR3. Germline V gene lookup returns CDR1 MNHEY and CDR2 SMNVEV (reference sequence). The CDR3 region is CASSTTDTQYF.

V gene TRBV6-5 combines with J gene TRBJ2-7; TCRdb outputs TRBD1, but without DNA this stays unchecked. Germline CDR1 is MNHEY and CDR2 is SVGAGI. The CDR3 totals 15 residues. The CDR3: CASRIRGMRSYEQHF.

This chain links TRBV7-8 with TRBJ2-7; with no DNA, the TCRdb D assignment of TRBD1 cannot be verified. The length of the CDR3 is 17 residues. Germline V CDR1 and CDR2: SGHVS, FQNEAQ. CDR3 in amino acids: CASSGPRTGGVSYEQYF.

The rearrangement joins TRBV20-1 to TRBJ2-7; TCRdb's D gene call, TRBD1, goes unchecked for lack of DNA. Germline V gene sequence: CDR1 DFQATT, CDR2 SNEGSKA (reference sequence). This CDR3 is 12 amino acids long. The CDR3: CSVEDGRDEQYF.

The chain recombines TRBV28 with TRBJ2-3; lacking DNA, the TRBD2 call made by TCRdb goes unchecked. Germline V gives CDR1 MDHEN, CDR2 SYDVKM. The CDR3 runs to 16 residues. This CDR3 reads CASRRIAGGGTDTQYF.

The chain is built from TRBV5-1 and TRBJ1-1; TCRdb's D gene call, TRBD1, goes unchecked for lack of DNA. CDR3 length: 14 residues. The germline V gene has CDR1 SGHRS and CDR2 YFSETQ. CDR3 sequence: CASSWQGVNTEAFF. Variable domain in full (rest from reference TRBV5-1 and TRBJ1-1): KAGVTQTPRYLIKTRGQQVTLSCSPISGHRSVSWYQQTPGQGLQFLFEYFSETQRNKGNFPGRFSGRQFSNSRSEMNVSTLELGDSALYLCASSWQGVNTEAFFGQGTRLTVV.

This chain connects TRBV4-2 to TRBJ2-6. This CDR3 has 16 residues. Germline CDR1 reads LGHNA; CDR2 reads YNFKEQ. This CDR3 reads CASSQEEGSGANVLTF.

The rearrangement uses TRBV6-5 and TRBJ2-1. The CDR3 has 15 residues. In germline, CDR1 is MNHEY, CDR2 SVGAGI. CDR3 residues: CASSKSGSPYNEQFF.

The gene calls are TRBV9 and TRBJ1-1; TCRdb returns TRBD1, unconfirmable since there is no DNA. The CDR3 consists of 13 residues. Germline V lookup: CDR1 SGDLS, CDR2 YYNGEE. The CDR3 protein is CASHRVSDTEAFF. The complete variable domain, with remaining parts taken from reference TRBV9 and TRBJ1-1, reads DSGVTQTPKHLITATGQRVTLRCSPRSGDLSVYWYQQSLDQGLQFLIQYYNGEERAKGNILERFSAQQFPDLHSELNLSSLELGDSALYFCASHRVSDTEAFFGQGTRLTVV.

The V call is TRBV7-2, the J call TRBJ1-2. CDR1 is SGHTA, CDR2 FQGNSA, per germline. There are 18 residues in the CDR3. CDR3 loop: CASSTEEGGPPSNYGYTF.

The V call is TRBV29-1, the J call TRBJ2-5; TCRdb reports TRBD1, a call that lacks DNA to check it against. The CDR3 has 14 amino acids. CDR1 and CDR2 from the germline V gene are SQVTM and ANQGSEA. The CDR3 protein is CSLSPRETRETQYF.